Sequencing of this TCR beta chain was carried out in a study of T cell clusters in autoimmune cytopenias. Germline V gene data show CDR1 as DFQATT and CDR2 as SNEGSKA (reference sequence). The CDR3 has 15 amino acids. This clonotype is medium-sized (0.01 to 0.1%) by frequency. Antigen: not known. One tube held mixed TRB-A and TRB-B primer pools for touch-down PCR. Reprocessing the multiplex PCR reads, TCRdb reports a single entry for every CDR3 protein and omits DNA. The table for this sample gives 3,500 to 4,000 distinct CDR3 sequences. Whole-study findings and limits: TRB repertoire shifts in secondary cytopenia and chronic lymphocytic leukemia mostly reflected lymphoma, not autoimmunity. The T cell clusters came from computational analysis alone and lack functional validation. The cluster-lack signature was not seen for secondary cytopenia versus chronic lymphocytic leukemia. Physiological T cell clusters of healthy donors were apparently absent in primary autoimmune cytopenia patients.

Each sample's input was 250 ng genomic DNA, some 40,000 genome equivalents. This chain uses TRBV20-1 with TRBJ2-3; checking the TCRdb D call of TRBD2 is not possible without DNA. Source material: peripheral blood. This receptor was obtained from a human donor with an autoimmune cytopenia or autoimmune hepatitis (not recorded which). This chain's CDR3 is CSAEGTSGGGDTQYF.